What follows is one T cell receptor (beta chain) and its context. It lacks a known antigen. Library preparation used 5' RACE. Each TCR library was prepared from about 3.5 ug of total RNA. For each sample, cDNA synthesis was carried out in eight separate reactions using SMARTScribe reverse transcriptase. During cDNA synthesis, template switching was used to introduce unique molecular identifiers that contained a 6-nucleotide sample barcode. Two nested PCRs of roughly 16 and 10 cycles amplified the TCRalpha and TCRbeta cDNA, and bead purification followed each PCR. Before amplification, the cDNA was treated with uracil DNA-glycosylase and purified using the QIAquick PCR purification kit. The second PCR was the step at which Illumina TruSeq-compatible adapters and sample-specific barcodes were added. Library quality and concentration were checked on TapeStation and Qubit, and libraries were pooled at about 5 ng each. The pooled libraries were sequenced with 2 x 100 bp reads and custom sequencing primers on an Illumina HiSeq2500 single-index Rapid Run. The original pipeline was this. PCR and sequencing errors were corrected by UMI-based consensus assembly using MiGEC version 1.2.6. V(D)J alignment, clonotype assembly and CDR3 extraction were performed with MiXCR version 2.1.1. Gene usage, clonotype sharing and MAIT/NKT TCR abundance were normalised by analysing the top 1000, 10 000 and 20 000 clonotypes per sample. After downsampling to 27 000 UMIs, diversity was calculated as the inverse Simpson index using the vegan R package. Statistical testing used paired Mann-Whitney U tests on the discordant twin pairs and applied Benjamini-Hochberg correction for multiple testing. TCRdb reanalyzed the reads, keeping one entry per CDR3 protein sequence and omitting DNA. None of the V and J calls come from the authors' own analysis; TCRdb made them. In this sample's table one finds about 380,000 distinct CDR3 sequences. The ten most abundant clones make up 2.6% of the sample.

The data derive from a study of monozygotic twins with inflammatory bowel disease (dated by TCRdb to the late 2010s). Notes on the research overall: The complete study included 30 or so monozygotic twin pairs: 19 IBD-discordant Danish pairs and nine German pairs, of which four were IBD-concordant and five were IBD-discordant. Each individual had, on average, about 151 000 unique TCRalpha sequences and 181 000 unique TCRbeta sequences available for analysis. Disease-associated traits were sought mainly through comparisons between IBD patients and their genetically identical healthy co-twins within discordant pairs. The study at large found these results: No single strong signal or clonotype linked to IBD turned up in the results, so the idea that one exists was not supported. Because patients received different immunosuppressive treatments, the repertoires may have picked up extra background noise and variability between individuals. Compared with healthy twins, IBD patients had fewer clonotypes in common with other individuals, a difference most pronounced in patients showing signs of disease activity. The analysis was unable to tell different T cell subtypes apart. Concordant and discordant twins showed no difference in repertoire similarity, possibly because of limited statistical power. TCRbeta repertoire diversity, by inverse Simpson index, was decreased in IBD patients compared with their healthy co-twins.

From each donor, an approximately 2.5 ml peripheral blood sample was drawn into PAXgene tubes and stored at -80 degrees C. Total RNA was isolated from whole blood with the PAXgene blood miRNA kit on an automated QIAcube, without T cell sorting. Deep TCRalpha and TCRbeta repertoire profiling with unique molecular barcoding was performed on peripheral blood of monozygotic twin pairs concordant or discordant for inflammatory bowel disease. Smoking habits were recorded for all twin pairs, and each individual was classified as a current, former or never smoker. Taken from cysteine to phenylalanine, the CDR3 has 16 residues. A DNA sequence was not provided. As encoded in the germline V gene (reference sequence), CDR1 is DFQATT while CDR2 is SNEGSKA.

Material: blood. Rearrangement joined TRBV20-1 to TRBJ1-1; the D gene TCRdb calls, TRBD1, cannot be checked with no DNA. The receptor's source is a human donor with ulcerative colitis or Crohn's disease, or a healthy co-twin of an affected twin (not recorded which). The CDR3 reads as follows: CSARDQFITRRAEAFF.